Listed below are T cell receptor beta chains from one sample, sequenced in a study of cytomegalovirus exposure and HLA in healthy donors. This table comes from immunoSEQ multiplex PCR, and its TCRdb copy is limited to in-frame clones, with some not included. This table holds roughly 100,000 clones. Sequenced material: PBMCs. The source is a man aged 35 to 55 in good health and CMV-seronegative. The CDR3 runs from the conserved cysteine through the conserved F or W. A D gene is named only where the DNA matches it firmly.

D gene,V gene,J gene,CDR3 protein,CDR3 DNA
-,TRBV11-2,TRBJ2-7,CASSPLWKGENYEQYF,TGTGCCAGCAGCCCGCTCTGGAAGGGGGAGAACTACGAGCAGTACTTC
TRBD2,TRBV18,TRBJ2-3,CASSFSGGPTDTQYF,TGTGCCAGCTCTTTCAGCGGGGGGCCCACAGATACGCAGTATTTT
-,TRBV7-2,TRBJ1-6,CASSLEGVSGNSPLHF,TGTGCCAGCAGCTTAGAGGGGGTCTCGGGTAATTCACCCCTCCACTTT
-,TRBV15,TRBJ2-1,CATSRGLYNEQFF,TGTGCCACCAGCAGGGGACTTTACAATGAGCAGTTCTTC
TRBD2,TRBV5-8,TRBJ2-5,CASSSGTSGRKTQYF,TGTGCCAGCAGCTCCGGGACTAGCGGGAGAAAGACCCAGTACTTC
TRBD2,TRBV5-3,TRBJ2-5,CARSLEDYDVVLAGTETQYF,TGTGCCAGAAGCTTGGAAGATTACGATGTGGTCCTAGCGGGAACAGAGACCCAGTACTTC
TRBD1,TRBV19,TRBJ1-1,CASSRSTGGGTEAFF,TGTGCCAGTAGTAGATCAACAGGGGGTGGCACTGAAGCTTTCTTT
-,TRBV10-3,TRBJ1-5,CAISTLNQPQHF,TGTGCCATCAGTACCCTAAATCAGCCCCAGCATTTT
TRBD2,TRBV7-8,TRBJ2-1,CASSLKAGGYNEQFF,TGTGCCAGCAGCTTAAAGGCGGGGGGCTACAATGAGCAGTTCTTC
-,TRBV9,TRBJ1-5,CASSVGQGNQPQHF,TGTGCCAGCAGCGTAGGACAGGGCAATCAGCCCCAGCATTTT
-,TRBV11-2,TRBJ1-4,CASSPNRHRPNEKLFF,TGTGCCAGCAGCCCCAACCGACATAGGCCAAATGAAAAACTGTTTTTT
-,TRBV7-9,TRBJ2-7,CASSPPAEGMRTYEQYF,TGTGCCAGCAGCCCCCCGGCTGAGGGCATGAGAACCTACGAGCAGTACTTC
TRBD2,TRBV4-1,TRBJ2-1,CASSQPLAGGGNEQFF,TGCGCCAGCAGCCAACCACTAGCGGGGGGGGGCAATGAGCAGTTCTTC
-,TRBV11-2,TRBJ2-7,CASSPRTSSYEQYF,TGTGCCAGCAGCCCCAGGACATCCTCCTACGAGCAGTACTTC
-,TRBV5-1,TRBJ2-3,CASSLGGSLGTQYF,TGCGCCAGCAGCTTGGGCGGTAGCCTCGGTACGCAGTATTTT
TRBD1,TRBV7-9,TRBJ2-3,CASSSQGVSTDTQYF,TGTGCCAGCAGCTCTCAGGGGGTTAGCACAGATACGCAGTATTTT
TRBD2,TRBV19,TRBJ2-7,CASSIAAGGEYYEQYF,TGTGCCAGTAGTATAGCAGCGGGAGGAGAGTATTACGAGCAGTACTTC
TRBD1,TRBV10-2,TRBJ2-7,CASRDRWGQGVISPYEQYF,TGCGCCAGTAGAGACCGTTGGGGACAGGGAGTAATTTCTCCCTACGAGCAGTACTTC
TRBD1,TRBV4-3,TRBJ2-5,CASSHSFRDSVYQETQYF,TGCGCCAGCAGCCACTCTTTCCGGGACAGCGTGTACCAAGAGACCCAGTACTTC
TRBD1,TRBV29-1,TRBJ2-2,CSGGDRAGELFF,TGCAGCGGAGGGGACAGGGCCGGGGAGCTGTTTTTT
-,TRBV11-2,TRBJ2-4,CASSLVVGSENIQYF,TGTGCCAGCAGCTTAGTAGTTGGAAGCGAAAACATTCAGTACTTC
-,TRBV6-5,TRBJ2-1,CASSFPTRLGGHEQFF,TGTGCCAGCAGTTTCCCAACTAGGTTGGGTGGCCATGAGCAGTTCTTC
TRBD1,TRBV4-2,TRBJ1-6,CASSQETGVYNSPLHF,TGTGCCAGCAGCCAAGAAACAGGGGTCTATAATTCACCCCTCCACTTT
TRBD2,TRBV7-6,TRBJ2-2,CASSLEASGRELFF,TGTGCCAGCAGCTTAGAAGCTAGCGGGAGGGAGCTGTTTTTT
-,TRBV7-9,TRBJ2-1,CASLAGLHINEQFF,TGTGCCAGCCTCGCCGGACTACATATTAATGAGCAGTTCTTC
TRBD1,TRBV11-3,TRBJ2-1,CASSSGGTGGNEQFF,TGTGCCAGCAGCTCAGGCGGGACAGGGGGCAATGAGCAGTTCTTC
-,TRBV19,TRBJ2-2,CASLRVAGELFF,TGTGCCAGTCTCAGGGTCGCCGGGGAGCTGTTTTTT
-,TRBV5-1,TRBJ1-2,CASRPGVGGYGYTF,TGCGCCAGCAGACCAGGGGTTGGAGGCTATGGCTACACCTTC
-,TRBV29-1,TRBJ1-3,CSVLSSVSGNTIYF,TGCAGCGTCCTTAGTTCGGTCTCTGGAAACACCATATATTTT
-,TRBV7-9,TRBJ1-2,CASSSTGYYGYTF,TGTGCCAGCAGCTCTACAGGGTACTATGGCTACACCTTC
-,TRBV5-4,TRBJ2-7,CASSVSTGASSYEQYF,TGTGCCAGCAGCGTATCGACAGGCGCTAGCTCCTACGAGCAGTACTTC
-,TRBV19,TRBJ1-2,CASKEAGRESYGYTF,TGTGCCAGTAAGGAAGCTGGAAGGGAGAGCTATGGCTACACCTTC
TRBD1,TRBV5-4,TRBJ2-2,CASSFFPFQGVGTGELFF,TGTGCCAGCAGCTTTTTTCCCTTTCAGGGGGTTGGAACCGGGGAGCTGTTTTTT
TRBD1,TRBV2,TRBJ1-2,CASATGEAGYTF,TGTGCCAGCGCGACAGGGGAAGCTGGCTACACCTTC